The following is a T cell receptor (beta chain) sequence with its context. This receptor's antigen is unknown. Nothing much larger sits one base from this clone, and base qualities are not available. Patients with autoimmune disease history or receiving systemic immunosuppression were excluded from the trial. In every dose cohort, peripheral blood was drawn for TCR sequencing at baseline, cycle 4 day 1, and cycle 7 day 1. Samples were obtained from an open-label, multicenter, first-in-human phase I dose-escalation trial of ivuxolimab. Adults with locally advanced or metastatic melanoma, renal cell, hepatocellular, or head and neck squamous cell carcinoma were enrolled in the trial. Before TCR sequencing, CD4+ and CD8+ T cells were separately sorted from peripheral blood. The data belong to a study of OX40 agonist ivuxolimab in advanced cancers. As for the study more broadly: Ivuxolimab was an agonistic, fully human IgG2 monoclonal antibody directed against OX40 (CD134), a costimulatory receptor. Peripheral TCRbeta sequencing aimed to test whether ivuxolimab altered TCR sequence diversity and caused clonal T-cell expansion. Patients were allowed to have had prior anti-PD-1, anti-PD-L1 or anti-CTLA-4 therapy, and approximately 40% of the dose-escalation patients had been treated with checkpoint inhibitors. Partial responses occurred in three dose-escalation patients, of whom one had hepatocellular carcinoma and two had cutaneous melanoma. A male proportion of approximately 83% and a mean age of 60 years, ranging from 23 to 79, were recorded for the dose-escalation cohort. Intravenous ivuxolimab was administered to patients every 2 weeks at six dose levels: 0.01, 0.1, 0.3, 1.5, 3 and 10 mg/kg. The paper reports the monotherapy dose-escalation portion (N of about 54 patients) of the phase I ivuxolimab trial. Of the roughly 52 dose-escalation patients, hepatocellular carcinoma was present in approximately 20, melanoma in roughly 15, renal cell carcinoma in 9 and head and neck cancer in 9.

Genomic DNA was extracted from sorted cells for sequencing of the TCRbeta CDR3 region. The immunoSEQ Assay was used for sequencing of TCRbeta CDR3 regions. TCRdb stores this immuneACCESS table with in-frame sequences only. Part of the clones is absent; in the studies checked, under half of the shortfall reflects unresolved V genes, and no reason is known for the rest. For this sample the table gives tens of thousands of clones, of which about 89% were detected only once. In total, the top ten clones hold 11% to 15% of the sample. V and J are truncated by 1 base and 7 bases respectively, leaving an intervening sequence of 11 bases. Per the germline V gene, SGHTA is the CDR1 and FQGNSA is the CDR2. Taken from cysteine to phenylalanine, the CDR3 has 13 residues. Only CDR3 DNA remains: 39 bases, in frame from the first base. The investigation overall reported the following: In the 0.1-3.0 mg/kg groups, partial responders were among the patients with the lowest normalized peripheral clonal expansion, particularly in CD8+ T cells. Low levels of normalized T-cell clonal expansion were also seen in some nonresponding patients. At doses of 0.1 to 3.0 mg/kg, clonal expansion of both CD4+ and CD8+ T cells in blood was seen between baseline and week 6. Which antigens the clonally expanded peripheral T cells were specific for was not determined. After ivuxolimab, more expanded clones were found on average in CD8+ T cells than in CD4+ T cells.

This sequence uses TRBV7-2 and TRBJ2-7; a tentative D match to TRBD2 spans 5 bases. Source: CD4+ or CD8+ T cells sorted from blood, taken in a trial of the OX40 agonist ivuxolimab. This TCR was recovered from an adult with an advanced solid tumor such as melanoma, head and neck, liver or kidney cancer. The CDR3 region: CASSLEVSVEQYF. In nucleotides, the sequence is TGTGCCAGCAGCTTAGAAGTTAGCGTAGAGCAGTACTTC.